A single sample is the source of the 8 T cell receptor beta chains below, sequenced in a study of breast tumors, draining lymph nodes, adjacent tissues. Samples came from axillary lymph nodes draining the breast cancer. TCRdb re-called the multiplex PCR reads through MiXCR, storing one row per CDR3 protein. The sample yields over 150,000 distinct CDR3 sequences, around a third seen once. Sequencing was done on a sample of axillary lymph node tissue. Receptor source: a female donor with breast cancer. Some clones in this sample may be carry-over from other donors' samples.

The chain recombines TRBV6-1 with TRBJ1-5, with a weak D call TRBD1 (6 bases). CDR1 is MNHNS and CDR2 is SASEGT in the germline V gene. V shed 8 bases and J shed 0 bases, with 20 bases lying between them. The CDR3 spans 17 residues. The chain's CDR3 is CASGNTQGLNSNQPQHF. In nucleotides, the CDR3 is TGTGCCAGCGGGAATACACAGGGATTAAATAGCAATCAGCCCCAGCATTTT.

At least ten counts were recorded for this clonotype. The V gene is TRBV19, the J gene TRBJ2-3; D is uncertain. V gave up 11 bases and J gave up 0 bases, with 12 bases separating them. Germline V lookup: CDR1 LNHDA, CDR2 SQIVND (reference sequence). This CDR3 is 13 amino acids long. The DNA of the CDR3 is TGTGCCTCCTCGTGGGGTAGCACAGATACGCAGTATTTT. Translation: CASSWGSTDTQYF.

As concerns this clonotype: One base away lies a much larger clone, so this may be a sequencing read error. The chain has TRBV5-8 and TRBJ2-7; D is undetermined. V lost 6 bases to trimming and J lost 6 bases, with 19 bases between them. The CDR3 extends over 14 amino acids. CDR1 SGHTS and CDR2 YDEGEE come from the germline V gene. Written as DNA, the CDR3 is TGTGCCAGCATCCGCCCGCCTCCTGTGGGCGAGCAGTACTTC. Translation gives CASIRPPPVGEQYF.

The genes are TRBV12-3 or TRBV12-4 and TRBJ1-2; D not certain. V shed 4 bases and J shed 2 bases, with 17 bases lying between them. The CDR3 length is 16 residues. CDR3: CASSYRLAGLNYGYTF. The CDR3 DNA reads as TGTGCCAGCAGTTACAGACTAGCGGGCCTCAACTATGGCTACACCTTC.

This clonotype was seen repeatedly, ten times or more. The chain has TRBV9 and TRBJ2-5; 9 bases align to TRBD1. Germline V gene sequence: CDR1 SGDLS, CDR2 YYNGEE. Trimming removed 3 bases from V and 5 bases from J; junction bases left unmatched: 5. This CDR3 spans 14 amino acids. CDR3 amino acids: CASSGGTGRETQYF. The CDR3 DNA reads as TGTGCCAGCAGCGGAGGGACAGGGAGGGAGACCCAGTACTTC.

Ten or more counts support this clonotype. The V gene is TRBV4-1, the J gene TRBJ1-3; no firm D call. The CDR3 totals 15 residues. Germline loops: CDR1 MGHRA, CDR2 YSYEKL. Between the trimmed V and J ends, which lost 4 bases and 8 bases, there was a span of 18 bases. The CDR3 protein is CASSPNPARGYTIYF. As DNA, the CDR3 is TGCGCCAGCAGCCCCAATCCAGCCCGCGGGTACACCATATATTTT.

The sample holds many counts of this clonotype. The chain is built from TRBV4-1 and TRBJ1-2; D is ambiguous. Germline assignment: CDR1 MGHRA and CDR2 YSYEKL. The CDR3 runs 17 residues. Trimming pared 1 base from V and 3 bases from J, leaving 18 bases between. The CDR3 nucleotides are TGCGCCAGCAGCCAAGGAAACCATAGGGCACCCTACTATGGCTACACCTTC. This translates into CASSQGNHRAPYYGYTF.

There are many counts of this clonotype. The chain joins TRBV5-1 to TRBJ2-1, with 9 bases aligning to TRBD1. There are 17 residues in the CDR3. V trimming: 2 bases; J trimming: 7 bases; junction bases outside the gene matches: 13. Germline loops: CDR1 SGHRS, CDR2 YFSETQ. Here the CDR3 reads CASSLSRTGVFGNEQFF. In DNA, the CDR3 is TGCGCCAGCAGCTTATCTCGGACAGGGGTTTTTGGAAATGAGCAGTTCTTC.